This is a list of T cell receptor beta chains from one sample in a study of blood T cell repertoires in COVID-19. Profiled with immunoSEQ multiplex PCR; TCRdb holds only in-frame clones, not every one. The sample lists tens of thousands of clones; approximately 88% were seen once. The specimen was peripheral blood. The receptor source for this set is a man aged 35 to 55 with acute or convalescent COVID-19. CDR3s include the opening cysteine and the closing phenylalanine or tryptophan. D genes are given only for firm matches. A clone size is listed for some rows: how often the clone was seen (once, few, many), or a class if it is expanded.

v_call: TRBV3-1/TRBV3-2
d_call: .
j_call: TRBJ1-2
clone_size: .
cdr3_aa: CASSPTRWAYGYTF
cdr3_nt: TGTGCCAGCAGCCCCACACGGTGGGCCTATGGCTACACCTTC

v_call: TRBV24-1
d_call: .
j_call: TRBJ2-2
clone_size: once
cdr3_aa: CATSEGRAGELFF
cdr3_nt: TGTGCCACCAGTGAAGGCAGGGCAGGGGAGCTGTTTTTT

v_call: TRBV5-1
d_call: TRBD1
j_call: TRBJ1-1
clone_size: few
cdr3_aa: CASSLGTGMGTEAFF
cdr3_nt: TGCGCCAGCAGCTTGGGGACAGGGATGGGCACTGAAGCTTTCTTT

v_call: TRBV7-9
d_call: .
j_call: TRBJ2-1
clone_size: .
cdr3_aa: CASSLGPQGSYNEQFF
cdr3_nt: TGTGCCAGCAGCTTAGGCCCGCAGGGCTCCTACAATGAGCAGTTCTTC

v_call: TRBV19
d_call: .
j_call: TRBJ2-2
clone_size: .
cdr3_aa: CATLRPNTGELFF
cdr3_nt: TGTGCCACCCTGAGGCCGAACACCGGGGAGCTGTTTTTT

v_call: TRBV18
d_call: .
j_call: TRBJ2-2
clone_size: .
cdr3_aa: CASSPTIFQGELFF
cdr3_nt: TGTGCCAGCTCACCGACTATCTTCCAGGGGGAGCTGTTTTTT

v_call: TRBV15
d_call: TRBD1
j_call: TRBJ1-1
clone_size: .
cdr3_aa: CATSRDGGQGGTEAFF
cdr3_nt: TGTGCCACCAGCAGAGATGGTGGACAGGGGGGCACTGAAGCTTTCTTT

v_call: TRBV7-2
d_call: .
j_call: TRBJ1-2
clone_size: .
cdr3_aa: CASSSDSYGYTF
cdr3_nt: TGTGCCAGCAGCTCCGACAGTTATGGCTACACCTTC

v_call: TRBV18
d_call: .
j_call: TRBJ1-1
clone_size: .
cdr3_aa: CASSPTGNTEAFF
cdr3_nt: TGTGCCAGCTCACCGACGGGGAACACTGAAGCTTTCTTT

v_call: TRBV19
d_call: .
j_call: TRBJ1-1
clone_size: .
cdr3_aa: CASTVEWNTEAFF
cdr3_nt: TGTGCCAGTACTGTGGAGTGGAACACTGAAGCTTTCTTT

v_call: TRBV2
d_call: TRBD1
j_call: TRBJ1-1
clone_size: .
cdr3_aa: CASSGQKQGLKTEAFF
cdr3_nt: TGTGCCAGCAGTGGCCAAAAACAGGGGTTAAAAACTGAAGCTTTCTTT

v_call: TRBV15
d_call: .
j_call: TRBJ1-2
clone_size: .
cdr3_aa: CATSLDIINNYGYTF
cdr3_nt: TGTGCCACCAGCTTAGACATAATAAATAACTATGGCTACACCTTC

v_call: TRBV19
d_call: .
j_call: TRBJ2-3
clone_size: .
cdr3_aa: CASSPTGFDADTQYF
cdr3_nt: TGTGCCAGTAGTCCCACGGGATTTGATGCAGATACGCAGTATTTT

v_call: TRBV5-5
d_call: TRBD2
j_call: TRBJ2-3
clone_size: once
cdr3_aa: CASRDYYTDTQYF
cdr3_nt: TGTGCCAGCCGGGACTATTACACAGATACGCAGTATTTT

v_call: TRBV7-9
d_call: .
j_call: TRBJ2-7
clone_size: .
cdr3_aa: CASSFKGSGEQYF
cdr3_nt: TGTGCCAGCAGCTTCAAGGGGTCAGGGGAGCAGTACTTC

v_call: TRBV29-1
d_call: .
j_call: TRBJ1-4
clone_size: few
cdr3_aa: CSVEGPGGYEKLFF
cdr3_nt: TGCAGCGTTGAAGGGCCCGGCGGGTATGAAAAACTGTTTTTT

v_call: TRBV5-1
d_call: TRBD2
j_call: TRBJ2-7
clone_size: .
cdr3_aa: CASGRIGGSKHEQYF
cdr3_nt: TGCGCCAGCGGTAGGATTGGCGGGAGTAAACACGAGCAGTACTTC

v_call: TRBV3-1/TRBV3-2
d_call: .
j_call: TRBJ1-2
clone_size: few
cdr3_aa: CASSLKGGHGYTF
cdr3_nt: TGTGCCAGCAGCCTCAAAGGGGGTCATGGCTACACCTTC

v_call: TRBV6-6
d_call: TRBD2
j_call: TRBJ2-7
clone_size: .
cdr3_aa: CASSYLPGGGSQYF
cdr3_nt: TGTGCCAGCAGTTACTTACCAGGCGGGGGGTCGCAGTACTTC

v_call: TRBV6-5
d_call: .
j_call: TRBJ2-7
clone_size: few
cdr3_aa: CASSYSQFYEQYF
cdr3_nt: TGTGCCAGCAGTTACTCGCAGTTCTACGAGCAGTACTTC

v_call: TRBV30
d_call: TRBD1
j_call: TRBJ2-7
clone_size: .
cdr3_aa: CAWAGGQGHEQYF
cdr3_nt: TGTGCCTGGGCTGGGGGACAGGGTCACGAGCAGTACTTC

v_call: TRBV6-5
d_call: .
j_call: TRBJ1-1
clone_size: .
cdr3_aa: CASLRSGETEAFF
cdr3_nt: TGTGCCAGCCTAAGGAGTGGTGAGACTGAAGCTTTCTTT

v_call: TRBV7-9
d_call: TRBD1
j_call: TRBJ2-1
clone_size: .
cdr3_aa: CASSVDRGIYEQFF
cdr3_nt: TGTGCCAGCAGCGTGGACAGGGGTATCTATGAGCAGTTCTTC

v_call: TRBV11-2
d_call: .
j_call: TRBJ1-1
clone_size: .
cdr3_aa: CASSLAGGVTAAFF
cdr3_nt: TGTGCCAGCAGCTTGGCGGGGGGGGTAACCGCGGCTTTCTTT

v_call: TRBV7-2
d_call: .
j_call: TRBJ1-2
clone_size: .
cdr3_aa: CASSPPRGTYGYTF
cdr3_nt: TGTGCCAGCAGCCCCCCAAGGGGGACCTATGGCTACACCTTC

v_call: TRBV10-2
d_call: TRBD2
j_call: TRBJ2-5
clone_size: .
cdr3_aa: CASGARGGETQYF
cdr3_nt: TGCGCCAGCGGCGCTCGCGGGGGAGAGACCCAGTACTTC

v_call: TRBV9
d_call: TRBD1
j_call: TRBJ1-2
clone_size: .
cdr3_aa: CASRPPGQGNYGYTF
cdr3_nt: TGTGCCAGCAGACCCCCGGGACAGGGGAACTATGGCTACACCTTC

v_call: TRBV20-1
d_call: .
j_call: TRBJ1-2
clone_size: .
cdr3_aa: CSASDRYYGYTF
cdr3_nt: TGCAGTGCTAGTGACCGTTACTATGGCTACACCTTC

v_call: TRBV7-2
d_call: .
j_call: TRBJ1-1
clone_size: .
cdr3_aa: CASSLGGSNTEAFF
cdr3_nt: TGTGCCAGCAGCTTAGGGGGCTCGAACACTGAAGCTTTCTTT

v_call: TRBV5-3
d_call: TRBD2
j_call: TRBJ2-2
clone_size: .
cdr3_aa: CARSLVGSGRNGELFF
cdr3_nt: TGTGCCAGAAGCTTGGTTGGTAGCGGGAGGAACGGGGAGCTGTTTTTT

v_call: TRBV30
d_call: .
j_call: TRBJ1-6
clone_size: once
cdr3_aa: CAWSAVYSPLHF
cdr3_nt: TGTGCCTGGAGTGCCGTCTATTCACCCCTCCACTTT

v_call: TRBV4-2
d_call: .
j_call: TRBJ1-2
clone_size: .
cdr3_aa: CASSQDPRAGGYTF
cdr3_nt: TGTGCCAGCAGCCAAGATCCAAGGGCAGGGGGCTACACCTTC

v_call: TRBV13
d_call: TRBD1
j_call: TRBJ2-6
clone_size: .
cdr3_aa: CASSHDRGLSGANVLTF
cdr3_nt: TGTGCCAGCAGCCACGACAGGGGCCTCTCTGGGGCCAACGTCCTGACTTTC

v_call: TRBV5-1
d_call: .
j_call: TRBJ2-3
clone_size: .
cdr3_aa: CASSRTASTDTQYF
cdr3_nt: TGCGCCAGCAGCCGGACAGCTAGCACAGATACGCAGTATTTT

v_call: TRBV5-4
d_call: .
j_call: TRBJ1-2
clone_size: .
cdr3_aa: CASSFDEVYGYTF
cdr3_nt: TGTGCCAGCAGCTTCGACGAGGTCTATGGCTACACCTTC

v_call: TRBV15
d_call: .
j_call: TRBJ2-1
clone_size: .
cdr3_aa: CATSRVASAYNEQFF
cdr3_nt: TGTGCCACCAGCAGAGTAGCTAGTGCCTACAATGAGCAGTTCTTC

v_call: TRBV27
d_call: TRBD1
j_call: TRBJ1-6
clone_size: large
cdr3_aa: CASGRDRGWSLHF
cdr3_nt: TGTGCCAGCGGGCGGGACAGGGGATGGTCCCTCCACTTT

v_call: TRBV5-1
d_call: .
j_call: TRBJ1-1
clone_size: .
cdr3_aa: CASSLAGTSKYEAFF
cdr3_nt: TGCGCCAGCAGCTTGGCCGGGACATCTAAATATGAAGCTTTCTTT

v_call: TRBV15
d_call: .
j_call: TRBJ1-1
clone_size: .
cdr3_aa: CATSRGGAGVTEAFF
cdr3_nt: TGTGCCACCAGCAGAGGAGGGGCGGGGGTCACTGAAGCTTTCTTT

v_call: TRBV5-6
d_call: .
j_call: TRBJ2-7
clone_size: .
cdr3_aa: CASSLVGAEYEQYF
cdr3_nt: TGTGCCAGCAGCTTGGTTGGAGCTGAATACGAGCAGTACTTC

v_call: TRBV30
d_call: .
j_call: TRBJ1-2
clone_size: .
cdr3_aa: CAWSVLRAGGYTF
cdr3_nt: TGTGCCTGGAGTGTACTCAGGGCGGGGGGCTACACCTTC